This T cell receptor (beta chain) emerged from a study of blood T cell repertoires in COVID-19. Study-wide background: In each case, the material was cDNA or gDNA derived from T cells, B-cell-depleted T cells, or PBMCs.

As originally analysed: Estimates of nucleated cell counts were drawn from the amplification of reference gene primers. TCRdb's copy holds only in-frame clones and misses some; the assay was immunoSEQ multiplex PCR. V, J and clone size were drawn from that table, and D and trimming were deduced from the DNA. This repertoire shows about 120,000 clones, under 90% found once; its top ten account for around 4.2%. V lost 3 bases to trimming and J lost 1 base; unmatched junction nucleotides: 2. CDR3 size: 15 residues. The germline CDR1 and CDR2 sequences are SGDLS and YYNGEE. Sequencing was carried out using peripheral blood. This chain uses TRBV9 with TRBJ2-1; 9 bases map to TRBD2. The clonotype originates from a man aged 55 to 70 with acute or convalescent COVID-19. This chain's CDR3 is CASSGLAASYNEQFF. Here the CDR3 DNA reads TGTGCCAGCAGCGGACTAGCGGCGTCCTACAATGAGCAGTTCTTC. The full variable domain, rest sourced from reference TRBV9 and TRBJ2-1, is DSGVTQTPKHLITATGQRVTLRCSPRSGDLSVYWYQQSLDQGLQFLIQYYNGEERAKGNILERFSAQQFPDLHSELNLSSLELGDSALYFCASSGLAASYNEQFFGPGTRLTVL.